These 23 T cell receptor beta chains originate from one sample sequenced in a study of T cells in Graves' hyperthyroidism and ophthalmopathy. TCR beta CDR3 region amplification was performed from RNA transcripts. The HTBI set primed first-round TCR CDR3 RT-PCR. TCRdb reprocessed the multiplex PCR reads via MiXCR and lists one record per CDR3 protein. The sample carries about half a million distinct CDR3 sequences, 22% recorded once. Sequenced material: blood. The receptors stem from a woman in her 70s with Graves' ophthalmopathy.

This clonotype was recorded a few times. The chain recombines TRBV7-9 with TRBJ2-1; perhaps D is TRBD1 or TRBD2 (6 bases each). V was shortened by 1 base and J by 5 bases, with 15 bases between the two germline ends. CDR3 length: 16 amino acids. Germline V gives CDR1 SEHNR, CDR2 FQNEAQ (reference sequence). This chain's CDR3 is CASSLGGAGSDNEQFF. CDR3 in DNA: TGTGCCAGCAGCTTAGGGGGGGCAGGTTCCGACAATGAGCAGTTCTTC.

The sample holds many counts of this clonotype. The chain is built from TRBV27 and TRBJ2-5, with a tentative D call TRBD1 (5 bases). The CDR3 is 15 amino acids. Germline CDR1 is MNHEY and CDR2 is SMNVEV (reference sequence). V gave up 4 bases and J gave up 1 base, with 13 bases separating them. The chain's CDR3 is CASSSASGFQETQYF. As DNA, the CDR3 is TGTGCCAGCAGTTCCGCTTCAGGGTTCCAAGAGACCCAGTACTTC.

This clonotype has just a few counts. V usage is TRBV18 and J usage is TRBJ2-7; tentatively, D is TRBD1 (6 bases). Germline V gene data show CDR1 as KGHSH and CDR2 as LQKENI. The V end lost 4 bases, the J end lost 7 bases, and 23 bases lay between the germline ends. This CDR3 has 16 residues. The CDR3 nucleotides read TGTGCCAGCTCACTCCTGGACAGCAGTGGGCGCGGGGAGCAGTACTTC. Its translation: CASSLLDSSGRGEQYF.

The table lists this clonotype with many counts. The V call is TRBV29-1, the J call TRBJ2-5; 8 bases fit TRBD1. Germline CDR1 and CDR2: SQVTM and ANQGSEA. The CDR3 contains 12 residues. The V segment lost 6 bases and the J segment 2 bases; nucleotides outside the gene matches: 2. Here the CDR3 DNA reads TGCAGCGTCGGGACAGGACAAGAGACCCAGTACTTC. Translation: CSVGTGQETQYF. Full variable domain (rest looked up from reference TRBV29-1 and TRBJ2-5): SAVISQKPSRDICQRGTSLTIQCQVDSQVTMMFWYRQQPGQSLTLIATANQGSEATYESGFVIDKFPISRPNLTFSTLTVSNMSPEDSSIYLCSVGTGQETQYFGPGTRLLVL.

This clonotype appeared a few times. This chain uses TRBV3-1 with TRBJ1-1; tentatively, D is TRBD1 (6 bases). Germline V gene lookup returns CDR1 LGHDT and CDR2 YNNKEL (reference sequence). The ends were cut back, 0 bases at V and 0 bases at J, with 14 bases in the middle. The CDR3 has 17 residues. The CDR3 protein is CASSQEGVGGMNTEAFF. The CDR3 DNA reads TGTGCCAGCAGCCAAGAAGGAGTAGGGGGGATGAACACTGAAGCTTTCTTT.

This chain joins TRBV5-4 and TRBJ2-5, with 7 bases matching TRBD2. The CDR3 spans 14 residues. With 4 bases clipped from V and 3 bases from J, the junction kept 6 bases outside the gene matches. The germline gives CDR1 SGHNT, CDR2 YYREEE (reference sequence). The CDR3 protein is CASSGGGVEETQYF. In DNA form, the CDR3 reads TGTGCCAGCAGCGGGGGGGGGGTGGAAGAGACCCAGTACTTC.

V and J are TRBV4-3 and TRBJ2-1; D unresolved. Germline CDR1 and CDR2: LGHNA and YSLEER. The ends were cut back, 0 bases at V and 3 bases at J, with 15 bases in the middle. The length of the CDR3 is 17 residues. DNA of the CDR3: TGCGCCAGCAGCCAAGACCCCCGCGGATGGGGCTACAATGAGCAGTTCTTC. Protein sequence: CASSQDPRGWGYNEQFF.

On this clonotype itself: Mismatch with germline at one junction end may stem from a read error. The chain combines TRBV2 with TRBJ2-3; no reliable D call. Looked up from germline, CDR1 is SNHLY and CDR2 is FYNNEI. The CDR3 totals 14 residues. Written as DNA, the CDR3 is TGTGCCAGCAGTGAAGGACGCCGCACAGATACGCAGTGTTTT. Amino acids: CASSEGRRTDTQCF.

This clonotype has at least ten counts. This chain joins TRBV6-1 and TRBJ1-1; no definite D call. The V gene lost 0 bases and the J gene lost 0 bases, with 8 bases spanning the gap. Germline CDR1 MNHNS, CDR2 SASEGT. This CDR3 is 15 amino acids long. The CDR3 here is CASSEAAVLNTEAFF. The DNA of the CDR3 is TGTGCCAGCAGTGAAGCGGCGGTGTTGAACACTGAAGCTTTCTTT.

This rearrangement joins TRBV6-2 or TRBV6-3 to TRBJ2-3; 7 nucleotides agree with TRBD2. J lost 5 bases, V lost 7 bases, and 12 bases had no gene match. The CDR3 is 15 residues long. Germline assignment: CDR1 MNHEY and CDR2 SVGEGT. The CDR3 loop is CASTPLGGRKDTQYF. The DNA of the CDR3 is TGTGCCAGCACCCCATTGGGGGGGAGGAAAGATACGCAGTATTTT.

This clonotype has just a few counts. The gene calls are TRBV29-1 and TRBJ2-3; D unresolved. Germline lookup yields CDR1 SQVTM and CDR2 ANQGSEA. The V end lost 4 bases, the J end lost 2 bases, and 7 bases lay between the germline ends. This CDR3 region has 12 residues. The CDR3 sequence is CSVGALTDTQYF. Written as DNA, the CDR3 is TGCAGCGTTGGGGCCCTCACAGATACGCAGTATTTT.

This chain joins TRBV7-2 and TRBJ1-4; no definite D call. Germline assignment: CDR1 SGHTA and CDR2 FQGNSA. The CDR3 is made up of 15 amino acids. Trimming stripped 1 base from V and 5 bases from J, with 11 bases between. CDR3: CASSLGGRVNEKLFF. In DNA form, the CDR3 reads TGTGCCAGCAGCTTAGGGGGTCGGGTAAATGAAAAACTGTTTTTT.

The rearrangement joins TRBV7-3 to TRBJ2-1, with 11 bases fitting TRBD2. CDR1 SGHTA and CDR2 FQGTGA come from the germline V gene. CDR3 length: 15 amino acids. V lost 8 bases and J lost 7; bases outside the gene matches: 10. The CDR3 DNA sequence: TGTGCCAGCCAAGAACTAGCGGGAGACGGGAATGAGCAGTTCTTC. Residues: CASQELAGDGNEQFF.

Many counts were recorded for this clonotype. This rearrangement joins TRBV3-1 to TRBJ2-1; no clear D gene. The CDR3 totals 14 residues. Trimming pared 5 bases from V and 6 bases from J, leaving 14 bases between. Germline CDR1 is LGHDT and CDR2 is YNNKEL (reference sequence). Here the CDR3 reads CASSSYTRSNEQFF. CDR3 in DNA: TGTGCCAGCAGCTCTTATACAAGGAGCAATGAGCAGTTCTTC.

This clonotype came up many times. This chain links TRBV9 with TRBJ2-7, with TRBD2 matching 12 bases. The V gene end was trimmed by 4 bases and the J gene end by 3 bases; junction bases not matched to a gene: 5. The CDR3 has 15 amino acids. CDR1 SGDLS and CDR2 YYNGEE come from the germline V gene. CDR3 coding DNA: TGTGCCAGCAGCCCTAGGACTAGCGGGATCTACGAGCAGTACTTC. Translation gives CASSPRTSGIYEQYF.

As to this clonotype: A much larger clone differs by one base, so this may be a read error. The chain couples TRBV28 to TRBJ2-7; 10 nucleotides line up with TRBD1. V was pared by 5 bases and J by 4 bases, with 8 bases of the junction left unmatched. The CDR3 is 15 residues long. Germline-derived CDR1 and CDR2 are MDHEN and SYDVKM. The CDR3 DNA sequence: TGTGCCAGCAGTCCCGCGGGACAGGGGACTTACGAGCAGTACTTC. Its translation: CASSPAGQGTYEQYF.

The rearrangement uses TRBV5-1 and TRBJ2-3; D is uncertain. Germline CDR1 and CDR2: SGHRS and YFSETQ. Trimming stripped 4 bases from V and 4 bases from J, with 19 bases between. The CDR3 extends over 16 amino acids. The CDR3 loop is CASSPRSTNAADTQYF. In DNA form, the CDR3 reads TGCGCCAGCAGCCCTCGGAGCACGAACGCAGCAGATACGCAGTATTTT.

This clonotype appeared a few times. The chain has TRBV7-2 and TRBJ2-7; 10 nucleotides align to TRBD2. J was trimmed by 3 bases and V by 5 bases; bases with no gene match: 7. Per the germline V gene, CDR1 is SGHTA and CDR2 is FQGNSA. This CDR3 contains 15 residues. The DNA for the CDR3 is TGTGCCAGCAGCCCCCCAGCTAGCGGGAGCTACGAGCAGTACTTC. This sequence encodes CASSPPASGSYEQYF.

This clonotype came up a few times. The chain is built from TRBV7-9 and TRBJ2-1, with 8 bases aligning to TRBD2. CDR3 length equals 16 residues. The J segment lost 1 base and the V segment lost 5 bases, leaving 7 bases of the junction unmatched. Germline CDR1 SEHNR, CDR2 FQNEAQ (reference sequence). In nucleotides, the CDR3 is TGTGCCAGCAGCCCTACTAGCGGTTTGTCCTACAATGAGCAGTTCTTC. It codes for CASSPTSGLSYNEQFF.

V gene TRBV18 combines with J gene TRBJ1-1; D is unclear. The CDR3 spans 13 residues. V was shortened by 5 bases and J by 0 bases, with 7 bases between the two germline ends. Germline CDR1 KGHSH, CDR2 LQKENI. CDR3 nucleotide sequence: TGTGCCAGCTCAAAAAGGTTGAACACTGAAGCTTTCTTT. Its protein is CASSKRLNTEAFF.

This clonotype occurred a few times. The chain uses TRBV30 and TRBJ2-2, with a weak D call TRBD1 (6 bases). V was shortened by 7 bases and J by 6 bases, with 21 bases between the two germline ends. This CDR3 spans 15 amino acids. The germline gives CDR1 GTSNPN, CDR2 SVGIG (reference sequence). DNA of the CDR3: TGTGCCTCCGCCGGCCAGGGGCCTTCTGCCGGGGAGCTGTTTTTT. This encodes CASAGQGPSAGELFF.

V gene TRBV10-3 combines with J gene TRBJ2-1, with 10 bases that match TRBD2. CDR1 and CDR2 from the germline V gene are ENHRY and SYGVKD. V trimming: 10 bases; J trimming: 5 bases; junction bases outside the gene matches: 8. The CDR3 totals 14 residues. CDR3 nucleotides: TGTGCCACCGGACTAGCGGCTTCCAACAATGAGCAGTTCTTC. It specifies CATGLAASNNEQFF.

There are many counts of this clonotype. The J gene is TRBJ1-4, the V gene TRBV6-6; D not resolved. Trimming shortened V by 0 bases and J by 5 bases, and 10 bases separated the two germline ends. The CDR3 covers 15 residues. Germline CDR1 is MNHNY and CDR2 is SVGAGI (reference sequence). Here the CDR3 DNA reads TGTGCCAGCAGTTACTCAGACGTACGGAATGAAAAACTGTTTTTT. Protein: CASSYSDVRNEKLFF.